The present T cell receptor beta chain was sequenced within a study of vaccination effects on CD4 cells after COVID-19. Overall study: Each well held 2 million to 2.5 million PBMC cultured with about 9.1 ug/ml peptides and about 9.7 IU/ml IL-2.

This table comes from immunoSEQ multiplex PCR, and its TCRdb copy is limited to in-frame clones, with some not included. The sample carries some 40,000 clones, around 71% recorded once. Isolating CD4+ T cells followed more than 9 days of culture. It was two doses of either the BNT162b2 or mRNA-1273 vaccine that participants received. CDR3 length: 12 amino acids. Per germline, CDR1 MNHEY and CDR2 SVGEGT. Unmatched junction bases numbered 6, after V lost 4 bases and J lost 13 bases. General study findings and limits: Convalescent patients were few in the study, and early post-infection timepoints were absent.

Concerning this clone itself: What it binds is unknown.

The source of this sequence is a human donor who received a COVID-19 vaccine. V gene TRBV6-2 or TRBV6-3 combines with J gene TRBJ1-4, with 7 bases fitting TRBD1. This material consisted of CD4+ T cells from PBMCs cultured without peptide, taken after COVID-19 vaccination. The CDR3 loop reads CASSSRGVRLFF. In nucleotides, the CDR3 is TGTGCCAGCAGTTCCAGGGGGGTTCGACTGTTTTTT.